The rows below give T cell receptor beta chains drawn from one sample of a study of cytomegalovirus exposure and HLA in healthy donors. Some clones are missing from TCRdb's copy, which holds only in-frame ones; the method was immunoSEQ multiplex PCR. The repertoire holds some 130,000 clones, under 75% seen once, with 2.4% in the top ten. The sample taken for sequencing was PBMCs. All receptors come from a middle-aged woman in good health and CMV-seronegative. The CDR3 runs from the conserved cysteine through the conserved F or W. A D gene is named only where the DNA matches it firmly. The size field is filled for only some rows; it gives once, few, many or a size class.

V,size,D,J,CDR3,DNA
TRBV5-6,few,.,TRBJ2-5,CASSSPGTHETQYF,TGTGCCAGCTCCAGCCCAGGGACTCACGAGACCCAGTACTTC
TRBV30,.,TRBD1,TRBJ1-1,CAAGQEMNTEAFF,TGTGCCGCGGGACAGGAGATGAACACTGAAGCTTTCTTT
TRBV28,.,TRBD1,TRBJ1-2,CASSFRVPTGPFYGYTF,TGTGCCAGCAGTTTTCGGGTTCCGACAGGGCCGTTCTATGGCTACACCTTC
TRBV9,.,.,TRBJ2-5,CASSVGGKMRETQYF,TGTGCCAGCAGCGTAGGAGGGAAAATGAGGGAGACCCAGTACTTC
TRBV9,.,.,TRBJ1-3,CASSVVDRSSGNTIYF,TGTGCCAGCAGCGTAGTAGACAGGAGCTCTGGAAACACCATATATTTT
TRBV11-2,few,TRBD2,TRBJ2-1,CASSSPRSGGWNEQFF,TGTGCCAGCAGCTCGCCTCGGAGCGGGGGATGGAATGAGCAGTTCTTC
TRBV5-1,.,TRBD1,TRBJ1-6,CASSPGGFSYNSPLHF,TGCGCCAGCAGCCCAGGGGGGTTCTCCTATAATTCACCCCTCCACTTT
TRBV5-1,few,.,TRBJ2-5,CASSSQTGWEETQYF,TGCGCCAGCAGCTCACAAACAGGGTGGGAAGAGACCCAGTACTTC
TRBV15,few,.,TRBJ2-5,CATSGEETQYF,TGTGCCACCAGCGGGGAGGAGACCCAGTACTTC
TRBV6-1,few,TRBD2,TRBJ2-3,CASSEGLAVSTDTQYF,TGTGCCAGCAGTGAAGGACTAGCAGTTAGCACAGATACGCAGTATTTT
TRBV6-5,.,TRBD1,TRBJ1-6,CASSRPGQTSPPLHF,TGTGCCAGCAGCCGCCCGGGACAGACTTCTCCCCCCCTCCACTTT
TRBV28,.,TRBD1,TRBJ2-2,CASSNRGRAGELFF,TGTGCCAGCAGTAACAGGGGGCGGGCCGGGGAGCTGTTTTTT
TRBV4-2,.,.,TRBJ1-3,CASSHQGSGNTIYF,TGTGCCAGCAGCCACCAGGGTTCTGGAAACACCATATATTTT
TRBV25-1,.,TRBD1,TRBJ1-5,CASSAGGFQPQHF,TGTGCCAGCAGTGCAGGGGGTTTCCAGCCCCAGCATTTT
TRBV4-2,medium-sized,.,TRBJ2-5,CASSQDGVTQYF,TGTGCCAGCAGCCAAGACGGGGTGACCCAGTACTTC
TRBV28,.,.,TRBJ1-2,CASSSPHQGGGYTF,TGTGCCAGCAGTTCGCCCCACCAGGGCGGTGGCTACACCTTC